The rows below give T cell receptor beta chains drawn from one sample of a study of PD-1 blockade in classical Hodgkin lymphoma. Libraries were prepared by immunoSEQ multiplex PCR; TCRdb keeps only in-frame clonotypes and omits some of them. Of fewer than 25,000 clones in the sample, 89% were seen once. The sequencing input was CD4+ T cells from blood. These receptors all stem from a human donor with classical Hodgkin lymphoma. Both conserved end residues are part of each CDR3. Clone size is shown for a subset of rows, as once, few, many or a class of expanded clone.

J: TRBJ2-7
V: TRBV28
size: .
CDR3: CASSLFGAGGDYEQYF

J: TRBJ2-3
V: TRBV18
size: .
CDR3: CASSPKGGGATDTQYF

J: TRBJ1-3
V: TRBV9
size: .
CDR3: CASSVFDSQDSGNTIYF

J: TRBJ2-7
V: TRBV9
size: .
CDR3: CASSVGAKQTEQYF

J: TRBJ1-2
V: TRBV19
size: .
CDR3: CASMEMGKGYGYTF

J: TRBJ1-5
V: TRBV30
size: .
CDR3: CAWSPWGGAQPQHF

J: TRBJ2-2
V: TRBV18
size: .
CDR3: CASSPRTYGQGQGGTGELFF

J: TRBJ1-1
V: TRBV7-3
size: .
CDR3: CASSLGRTDTEAFF

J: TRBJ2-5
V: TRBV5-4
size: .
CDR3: CASSSIAGAAETQYF

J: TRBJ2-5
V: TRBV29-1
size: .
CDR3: CSGRGSLQETQYF

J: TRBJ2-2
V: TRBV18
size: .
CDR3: CASSPLAGGETGELFF

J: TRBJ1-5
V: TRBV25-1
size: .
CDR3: CASSPADRALNQPQHF

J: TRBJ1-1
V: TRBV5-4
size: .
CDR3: CASSPDPHGYTEAFF

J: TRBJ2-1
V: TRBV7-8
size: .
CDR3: CASGGGGEQFF

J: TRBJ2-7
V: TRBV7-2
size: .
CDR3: CASTPGASSYEQYF

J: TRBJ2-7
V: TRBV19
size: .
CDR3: CASSTPRGGKYEQYF

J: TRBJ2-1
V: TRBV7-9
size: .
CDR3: CASSFTGTGGRNEQFF

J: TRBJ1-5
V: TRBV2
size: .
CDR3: CASRLAGTFNQPQHF

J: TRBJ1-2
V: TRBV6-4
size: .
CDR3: CATRDIGGRGGYTF

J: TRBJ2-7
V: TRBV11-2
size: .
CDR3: CASRKPGRRSYEQYF

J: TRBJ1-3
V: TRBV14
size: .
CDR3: CASSQELGLALSGNTIYF

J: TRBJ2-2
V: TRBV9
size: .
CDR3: CASSPLVGAPGELFF

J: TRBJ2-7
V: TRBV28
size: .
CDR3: CASSTGGLSSYEQYF

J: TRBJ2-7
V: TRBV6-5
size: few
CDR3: CASSRLSGSRYEQYF

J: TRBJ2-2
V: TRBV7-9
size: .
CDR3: CASSSTFTGELFF

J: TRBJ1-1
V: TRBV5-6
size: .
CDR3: CASSLSRITEAFF